This T cell receptor (beta chain) was recovered during a study of cytotoxic CD8 clonotypes in ibrutinib-treated CLL (dated by TCRdb to about 2021). Broadly, across the study: The cohort included roughly 15 treatment-naive and 11 to 12 relapsed/refractory patients; about 18 were IGHV unmutated. Every remission and progressive disease sample was obtained while ibrutinib was still being received by the patients. Partial responses were observed in about 24 patients and complete responses in 2; after a median follow-up of 68 months, remission was maintained in 15 or so patients and progression was observed in roughly twelve. Response samples were taken after a median of roughly 12 months on treatment, ranging from about 6 to 40 months. Cryopreserved peripheral blood mononuclear cells were collected before treatment, at response, and at either disease progression or sustained remission. On average, each sample yielded hundreds of thousands of productive templates and 94,082 productive rearrangements. Of the approximately 86 people in the trial, around 25 had longitudinal samples available.

There are 15 amino acids in the CDR3, from cysteine to phenylalanine inclusive. The only DNA kept is the CDR3, 45 bases in frame from the first base. The V end loses 6 bases and the J end loses 5 bases, and a stretch of 19 bases separates them. CDR1 and CDR2 (SGHTA, FQGTGA) derive from the germline V gene. General findings and caveats noted by the study authors: An increase in clonality was observed at ibrutinib response, with clonality remaining stable during sustained remission and falling back toward baseline at progression. Sampling times were not matched between patients in sustained remission and patients whose disease was progressing, and lymph node repertoires were not examined. Public clonotypes were rare and either shrank or stayed stable during treatment, and the rise in clonality at ibrutinib response reflected expansion of private clonotypes. Baseline clonality was found to be higher than that of age-matched healthy donors and was strongly correlated with circulating CD8+ T-cell counts.

Concerning this clone itself: It lacks a known antigen. Per-base qualities were not stored, and no clone one base away is much larger.

The meaning of the sample's time point label: 12 months on ibrutinib. For TCR beta library preparation, around 2 micrograms of genomic DNA were isolated from cryopreserved PBMCs. Longitudinal blood samples from CLL patients on ibrutinib monotherapy were analyzed using high-throughput TCR beta sequencing. The patients took part in an open-label, single-center phase 2 trial of ibrutinib monotherapy. Each clonotype received, on average, about 10x coverage in deep resolution sequencing performed on a MiSeq, where the target depth lay between 1 in 1 million and 1 in 200,000 T cells. TCR beta libraries were generated with the immunoSEQ hsTCRB Kit. As for the original processing: Data were analyzed with ImmunoSEQ Data Assistant and ImmunoSEQ Analyzer, with V, D and J genes assigned per IMGT definitions. Clonality, which ranges from 0 to 1, was calculated as one minus the normalized Shannon entropy of productive rearrangement frequencies. Only overrepresented clonotypes making up at least 0.05% of the repertoire of each patient were included in the public clonotype analysis. Around 12 age-matched healthy donor repertoires from immuneACCESS were used as controls for clonality. This immuneACCESS table, as held by TCRdb, lists in-frame sequences with V and J called but not all clones. Of the missing ones, under half trace to an unresolved V gene in checked studies; the others have no known cause. The D gene and trimming were derived from the DNA, and the V and J assignments and clone size from that table. This sample comprises about 150,000 clones, roughly 83% of them detected only once. Of the sample, about 13% falls within the top ten clones.

Material: PBMCs, obtained after 12 months of ibrutinib treatment. The chain is made from TRBV7-3 and TRBJ2-5; 6 matching bases give a weak D call of TRBD1. This sequence was found in a human donor with chronic lymphocytic leukemia. The CDR3 loop reads CASSYTPGHTETQYF. The sequence in DNA is TGTGCCAGCAGTTATACTCCGGGACATACGGAGACCCAGTACTTC. The full variable domain, with segments outside the CDR3 supplied by the reference TRBV7-3 and TRBJ2-5 proteins, appears as GAGVSQTPSNKVTEKGKYVELRCDPISGHTALYWYRQSLGQGPEFLIYFQGTGAADDSGLPNDRFFAVRPEGSVSTLKIQRTERGDSAVYLCASSYTPGHTETQYFGPGTRLLVL.